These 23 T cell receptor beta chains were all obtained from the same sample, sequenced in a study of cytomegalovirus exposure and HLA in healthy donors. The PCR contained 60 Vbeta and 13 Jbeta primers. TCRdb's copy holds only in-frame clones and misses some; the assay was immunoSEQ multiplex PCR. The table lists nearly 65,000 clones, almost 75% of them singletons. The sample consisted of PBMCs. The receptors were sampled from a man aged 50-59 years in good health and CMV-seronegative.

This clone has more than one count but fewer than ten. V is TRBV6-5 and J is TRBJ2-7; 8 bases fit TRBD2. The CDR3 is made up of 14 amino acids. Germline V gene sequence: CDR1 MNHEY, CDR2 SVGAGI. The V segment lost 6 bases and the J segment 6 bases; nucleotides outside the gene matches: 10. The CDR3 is CASSLTRTSSEQYF. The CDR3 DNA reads TGTGCCAGCAGCCTCACTAGGACTAGCTCCGAGCAGTACTTC.

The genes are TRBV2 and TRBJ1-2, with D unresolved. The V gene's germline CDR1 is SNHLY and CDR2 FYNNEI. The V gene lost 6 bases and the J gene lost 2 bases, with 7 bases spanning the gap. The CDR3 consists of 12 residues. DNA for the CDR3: TGTGCCAGCAGGCCGGGGAACTATGGCTACACCTTC. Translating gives CASRPGNYGYTF.

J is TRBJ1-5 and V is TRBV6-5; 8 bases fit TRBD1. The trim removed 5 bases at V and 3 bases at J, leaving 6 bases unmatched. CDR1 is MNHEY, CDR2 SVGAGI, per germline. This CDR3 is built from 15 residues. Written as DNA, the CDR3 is TGTGCCAGCAGTCCACAGGGGGGATACAATCAGCCCCAGCATTTT. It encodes CASSPQGGYNQPQHF.

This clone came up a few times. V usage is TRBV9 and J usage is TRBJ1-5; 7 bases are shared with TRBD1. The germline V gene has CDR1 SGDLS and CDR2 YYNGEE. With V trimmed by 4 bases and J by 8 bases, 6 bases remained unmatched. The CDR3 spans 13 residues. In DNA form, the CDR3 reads TGTGCCAGCAGCCCGACAGGGATAGAGCCCCAGCATTTT. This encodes CASSPTGIEPQHF. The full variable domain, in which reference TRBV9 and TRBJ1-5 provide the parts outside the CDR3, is DSGVTQTPKHLITATGQRVTLRCSPRSGDLSVYWYQQSLDQGLQFLIQYYNGEERAKGNILERFSAQQFPDLHSELNLSSLELGDSALYFCASSPTGIEPQHFGDGTRLSIL.

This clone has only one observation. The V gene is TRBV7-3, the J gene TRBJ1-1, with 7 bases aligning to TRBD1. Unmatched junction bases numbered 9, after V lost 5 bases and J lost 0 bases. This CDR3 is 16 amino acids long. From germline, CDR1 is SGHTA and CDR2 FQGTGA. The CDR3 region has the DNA TGTGCCAGCAGCCGGGCAGGGGGTCTTATGAACACTGAAGCTTTCTTT. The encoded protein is CASSRAGGLMNTEAFF.

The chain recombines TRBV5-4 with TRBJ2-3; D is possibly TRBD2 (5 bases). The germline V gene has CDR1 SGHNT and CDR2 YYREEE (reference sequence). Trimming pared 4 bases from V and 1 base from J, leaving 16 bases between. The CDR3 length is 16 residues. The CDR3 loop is CASSPGGRPGTDTQYF. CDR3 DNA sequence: TGTGCCAGCAGCCCCGGCGGGCGGCCTGGCACAGATACGCAGTATTTT.

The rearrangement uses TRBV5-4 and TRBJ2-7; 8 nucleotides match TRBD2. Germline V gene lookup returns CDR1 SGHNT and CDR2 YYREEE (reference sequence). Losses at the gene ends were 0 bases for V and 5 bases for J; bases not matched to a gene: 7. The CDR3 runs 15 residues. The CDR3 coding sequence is TGTGCCAGCAGCTTGGCTGGGGGACTAGATCACGAGCAGTACTTC. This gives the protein CASSLAGGLDHEQYF.

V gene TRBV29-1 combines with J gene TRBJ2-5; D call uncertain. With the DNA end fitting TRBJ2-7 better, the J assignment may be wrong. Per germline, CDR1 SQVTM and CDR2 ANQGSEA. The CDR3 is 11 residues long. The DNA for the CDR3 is TGCAGCGTTGAAAATGAATACGAGCAGTACTTC. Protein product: CSVENEYEQYF.

The CDR3 region is CASSTLRAGELFF. The CDR3 nucleotides are TGTGCCAGTAGTACTCTCAGGGCCGGGGAGCTGTTTTTT. The rearrangement links TRBV19 to TRBJ2-2; TRBD1 is a possible D gene (5 bases). Looked up from germline, CDR1 is LNHDA and CDR2 is SQIVND (reference sequence). V gave up 4 bases and J gave up 6 bases, with 9 bases separating them. This CDR3 spans 13 amino acids. Complete variable domain (other parts from reference TRBV19 and TRBJ2-2): DGGITQSPKYLFRKEGQNVTLSCEQNLNHDAMYWYRQDPGQGLRLIYYSQIVNDFQKGDIAEGYSVSREKKESFPLTVTSAQKNPTAFYLCASSTLRAGELFFGEGSRLTVL.

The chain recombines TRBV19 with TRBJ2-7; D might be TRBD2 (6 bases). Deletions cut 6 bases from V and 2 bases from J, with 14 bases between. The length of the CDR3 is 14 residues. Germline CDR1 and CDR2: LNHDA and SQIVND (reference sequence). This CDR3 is CASRPSGETYEQYF. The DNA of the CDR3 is TGTGCCAGTAGGCCCTCGGGGGAAACCTACGAGCAGTACTTC.

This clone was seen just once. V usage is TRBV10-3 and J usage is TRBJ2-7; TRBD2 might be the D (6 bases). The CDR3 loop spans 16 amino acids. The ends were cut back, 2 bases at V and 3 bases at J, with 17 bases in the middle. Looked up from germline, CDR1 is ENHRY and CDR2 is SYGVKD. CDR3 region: CAISEVKTGLGYEQYF. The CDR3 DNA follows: TGTGCCATCAGTGAGGTGAAAACGGGACTGGGCTACGAGCAGTACTTC.

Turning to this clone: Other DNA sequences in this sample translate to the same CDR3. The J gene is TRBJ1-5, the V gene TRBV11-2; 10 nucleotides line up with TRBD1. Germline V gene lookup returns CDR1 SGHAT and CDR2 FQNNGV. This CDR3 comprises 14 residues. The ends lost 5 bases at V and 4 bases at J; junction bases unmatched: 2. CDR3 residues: CASSLGQGNQPQHF. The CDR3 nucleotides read TGTGCCAGCAGCCTGGGACAGGGGAATCAGCCCCAGCATTTT.

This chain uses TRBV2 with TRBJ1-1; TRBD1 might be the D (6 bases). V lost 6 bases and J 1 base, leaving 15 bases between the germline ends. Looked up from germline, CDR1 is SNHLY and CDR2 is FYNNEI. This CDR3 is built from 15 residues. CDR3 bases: TGTGCCAGCAGGGGGAAATTGACAGGGAACACTGAAGCTTTCTTT. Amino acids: CASRGKLTGNTEAFF. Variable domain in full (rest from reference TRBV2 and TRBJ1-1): EPEVTQTPSHQVTQMGQEVILRCVPISNHLYFYWYRQILGQKVEFLVSFYNNEISEKSEIFDDQFSVERPDGSNFTLKIRSTKLEDSAMYFCASRGKLTGNTEAFFGQGTRLTVV.

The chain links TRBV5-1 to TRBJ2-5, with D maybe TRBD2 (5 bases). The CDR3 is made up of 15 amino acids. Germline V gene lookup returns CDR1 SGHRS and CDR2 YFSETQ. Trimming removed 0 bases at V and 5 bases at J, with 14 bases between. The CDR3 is CASSLESPRRETQYF. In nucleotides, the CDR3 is TGCGCCAGCAGCTTGGAATCACCACGGAGGGAGACCCAGTACTTC.

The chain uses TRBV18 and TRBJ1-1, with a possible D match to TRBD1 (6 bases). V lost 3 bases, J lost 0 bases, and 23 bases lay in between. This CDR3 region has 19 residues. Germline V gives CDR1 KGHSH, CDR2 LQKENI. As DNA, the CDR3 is TGTGCCAGCTCACCTAGAGGGGTAGGGACACGAGCCATGAACACTGAAGCTTTCTTT. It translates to CASSPRGVGTRAMNTEAFF.

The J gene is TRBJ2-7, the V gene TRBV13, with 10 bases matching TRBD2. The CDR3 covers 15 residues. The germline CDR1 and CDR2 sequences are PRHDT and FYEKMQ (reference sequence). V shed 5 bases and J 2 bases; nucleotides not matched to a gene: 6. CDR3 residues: CASSTRTSGPYEQYF. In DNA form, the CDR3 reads TGTGCCAGCAGCACCCGGACTAGCGGACCCTACGAGCAGTACTTC.

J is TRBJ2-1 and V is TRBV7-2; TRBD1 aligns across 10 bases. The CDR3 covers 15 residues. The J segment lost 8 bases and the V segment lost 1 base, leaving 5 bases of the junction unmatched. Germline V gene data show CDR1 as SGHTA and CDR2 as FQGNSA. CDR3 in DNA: TGTGCCAGCAGCTTAGTCGGGACAGGGGTCGATGAGCAGTTCTTC. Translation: CASSLVGTGVDEQFF.

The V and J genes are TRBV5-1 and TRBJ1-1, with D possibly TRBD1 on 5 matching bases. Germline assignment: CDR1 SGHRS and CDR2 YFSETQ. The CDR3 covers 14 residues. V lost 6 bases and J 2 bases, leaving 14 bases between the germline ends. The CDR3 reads CASTGAGQNTEAFF. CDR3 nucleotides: TGCGCCAGCACCGGCGCCGGACAAAACACTGAAGCTTTCTTT.

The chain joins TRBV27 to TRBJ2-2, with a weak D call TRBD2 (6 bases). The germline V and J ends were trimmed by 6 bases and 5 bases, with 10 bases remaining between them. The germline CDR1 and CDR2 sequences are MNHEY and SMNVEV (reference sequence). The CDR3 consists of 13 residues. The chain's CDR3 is CASSRRGTGELFF. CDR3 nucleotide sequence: TGTGCCAGCAGCCGCCGGGGGACCGGGGAGCTGTTTTTT.

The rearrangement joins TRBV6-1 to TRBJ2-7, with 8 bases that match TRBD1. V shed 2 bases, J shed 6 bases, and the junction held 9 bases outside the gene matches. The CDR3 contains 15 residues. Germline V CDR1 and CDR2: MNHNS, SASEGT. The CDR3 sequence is CASSEWGQGAFEQYF. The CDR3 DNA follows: TGTGCCAGCAGTGAATGGGGGCAGGGGGCATTCGAGCAGTACTTC.

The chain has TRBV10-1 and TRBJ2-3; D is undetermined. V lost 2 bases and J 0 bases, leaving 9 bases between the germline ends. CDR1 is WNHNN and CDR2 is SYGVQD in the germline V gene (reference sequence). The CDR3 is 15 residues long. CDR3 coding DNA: TGCGCCAGCAGTGAGCAGGTTCCTAGCACAGATACGCAGTATTTT. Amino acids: CASSEQVPSTDTQYF.

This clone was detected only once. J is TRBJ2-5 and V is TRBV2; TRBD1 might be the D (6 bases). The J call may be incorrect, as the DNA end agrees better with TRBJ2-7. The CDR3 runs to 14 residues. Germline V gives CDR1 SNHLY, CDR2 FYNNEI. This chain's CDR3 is CASKGTYLSYEQYF. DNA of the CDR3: TGTGCCAGCAAAGGGACATACCTCTCCTACGAGCAGTACTTC.

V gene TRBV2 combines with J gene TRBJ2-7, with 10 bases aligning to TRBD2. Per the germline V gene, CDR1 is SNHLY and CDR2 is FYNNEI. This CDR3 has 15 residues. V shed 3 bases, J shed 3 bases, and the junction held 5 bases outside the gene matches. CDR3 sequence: CASSELSGGGYEQYF. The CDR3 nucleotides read TGTGCCAGCAGTGAGCTCAGCGGGGGGGGCTACGAGCAGTACTTC.